Sequencing of this T cell receptor beta chain was carried out in a study of OX40 agonist ivuxolimab in advanced cancers. Study-wide background: Patients enrolled in dose escalation were diagnosed with hepatocellular carcinoma, melanoma, renal cell or head and neck cancer.

Libraries were prepared by immunoSEQ multiplex PCR; TCRdb keeps only in-frame clonotypes and omits some of them. The sample lists just under 20,000 clones, 80% to 90% seen once, with roughly 3% in the top ten. Enrollment shut out patients with autoimmune disease history or systemic immunosuppression. This receptor was obtained from an adult with an advanced solid tumor such as melanoma, head and neck, liver or kidney cancer. The sample consisted of CD4+ or CD8+ T cells sorted from blood, taken in a trial of the OX40 agonist ivuxolimab.

This CDR3 is CARSLGGRDQPQHF. The CDR3 region has the DNA TGTGCCAGAAGCTTGGGGGGGAGGGATCAGCCCCAGCATTTT. V is TRBV5-3 and J is TRBJ1-5; weak D call: TRBD1 (5 bases). TRBV5-3 is an ORF, with its function uncertain. V lost 0 bases and J 5 bases, leaving 9 bases between the germline ends. CDR3 length: 14 residues.